This T cell receptor beta chain was retrieved from a study of shared clonotypes between healthy human individuals. Study as a whole: Each donor contributed plates that comprised three CD4 naive, three CD4 memory, two CD8 naive and one CD8 memory.

In its sample, this clone was seen once. Profiling relied on immunoSEQ multiplex PCR, and the TCRdb table lists in-frame clones only, not all of them. The sample has roughly 2,500,000 clones; 80% to 95% are singletons. Germline V gene data show CDR1 as MDHEN and CDR2 as SYDVKM. V dropped 4 bases and J dropped 4 bases, with 10 bases sitting between them. CDR3 size: 13 residues. This receptor was taken from a man aged 18 to 35 in good health. Some clones in this sample may be carry-over from other donors' samples. V and J are TRBV28 and TRBJ1-2; possible D gene TRBD1, 6 bases. The material sequenced was naive CD4+ T cells from PBMCs. The subset was: CD45RA+ positively selected. Here the CDR3 DNA reads TGTGCCAGCAGTTACAGGGCCAGCTATGGCTACACCTTC. It specifies CASSYRASYGYTF.